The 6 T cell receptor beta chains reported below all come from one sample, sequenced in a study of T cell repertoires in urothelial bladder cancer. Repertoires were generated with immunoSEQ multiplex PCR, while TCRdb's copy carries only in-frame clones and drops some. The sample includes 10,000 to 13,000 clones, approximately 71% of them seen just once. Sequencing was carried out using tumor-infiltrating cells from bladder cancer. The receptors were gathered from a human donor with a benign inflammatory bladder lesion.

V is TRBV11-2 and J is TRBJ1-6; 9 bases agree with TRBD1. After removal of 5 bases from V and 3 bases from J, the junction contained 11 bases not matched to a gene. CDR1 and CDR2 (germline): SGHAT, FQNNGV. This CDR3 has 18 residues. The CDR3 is CASSPLGQGLLYNSPLHF. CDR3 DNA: TGTGCCAGCAGCCCCCTGGGACAGGGATTGCTCTATAATTCACCCCTCCACTTT.

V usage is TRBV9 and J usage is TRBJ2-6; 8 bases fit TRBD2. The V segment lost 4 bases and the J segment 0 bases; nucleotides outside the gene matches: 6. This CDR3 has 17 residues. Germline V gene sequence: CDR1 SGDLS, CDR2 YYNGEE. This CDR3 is CASSPPGGNSGANVLTF. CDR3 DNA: TGTGCCAGCAGCCCGCCGGGGGGGAACTCTGGGGCCAACGTCCTGACTTTC.

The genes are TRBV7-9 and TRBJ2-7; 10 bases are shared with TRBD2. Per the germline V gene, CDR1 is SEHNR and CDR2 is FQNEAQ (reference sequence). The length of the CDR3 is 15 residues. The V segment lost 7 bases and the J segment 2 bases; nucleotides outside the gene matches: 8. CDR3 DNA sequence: TGTGCCAGCACTACAGGACTAGCGGATCCCTACGAGCAGTACTTC. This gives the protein CASTTGLADPYEQYF.

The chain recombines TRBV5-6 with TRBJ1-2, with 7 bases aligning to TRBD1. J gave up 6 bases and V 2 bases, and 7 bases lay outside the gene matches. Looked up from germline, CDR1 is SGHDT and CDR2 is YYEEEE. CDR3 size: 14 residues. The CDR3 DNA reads TGTGCCAGCAGCTTTATAGACAGGGCCAATGGCTACACCTTC. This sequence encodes CASSFIDRANGYTF.

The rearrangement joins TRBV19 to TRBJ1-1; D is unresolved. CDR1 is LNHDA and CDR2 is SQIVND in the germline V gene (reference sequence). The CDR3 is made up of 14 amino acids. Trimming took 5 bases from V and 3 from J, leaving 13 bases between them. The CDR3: CASSFPGVDTEAFF. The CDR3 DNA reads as TGTGCCAGTAGTTTCCCAGGTGTCGACACTGAAGCTTTCTTT. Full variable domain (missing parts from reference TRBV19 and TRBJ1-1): DGGITQSPKYLFRKEGQNVTLSCEQNLNHDAMYWYRQDPGQGLRLIYYSQIVNDFQKGDIAEGYSVSREKKESFPLTVTSAQKNPTAFYLCASSFPGVDTEAFFGQGTRLTVV.

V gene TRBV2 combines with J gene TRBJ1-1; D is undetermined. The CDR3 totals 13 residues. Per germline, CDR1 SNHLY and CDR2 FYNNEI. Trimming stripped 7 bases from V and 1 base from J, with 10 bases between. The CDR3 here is CASTNQRNTEAFF. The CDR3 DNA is TGTGCCAGCACCAACCAAAGGAACACTGAAGCTTTCTTT. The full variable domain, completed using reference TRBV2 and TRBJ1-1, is EPEVTQTPSHQVTQMGQEVILRCVPISNHLYFYWYRQILGQKVEFLVSFYNNEISEKSEIFDDQFSVERPDGSNFTLKIRSTKLEDSAMYFCASTNQRNTEAFFGQGTRLTVV.